The 27 T cell receptor beta chains given below trace back to one sample, sequenced in a study of blood T cells in healthy people across ages. The second PCR ran about 6 to 11 cycles with a sample-barcoded 5' primer and J-beta primers. TCRdb re-called the 5' RACE reads through MiXCR, storing one row per CDR3 protein. The sample includes fewer than 950,000 distinct CDR3 sequences, about 34% of them seen just once. The sequencing sample was made of blood. These receptors came from a young man in good health.

This clonotype was counted between two and nine times. The genes are TRBV28 and TRBJ1-1; a possible D gene is TRBD1 (6 bases). V was trimmed by 6 bases and J by 0 bases, leaving 17 bases between them. This CDR3 has 16 amino acids. Germline values: CDR1 MDHEN, CDR2 SYDVKM. The CDR3 protein is CASRHLGDIMNTEAFF. Written as DNA, the CDR3 is TGTGCCAGCAGGCACCTTGGGGACATCATGAACACTGAAGCTTTCTTT.

The table lists this clonotype with many counts. CDR3: CASSNDGEGYTF. In DNA form, the CDR3 reads TGTGCCAGCAGTAACGACGGGGAAGGCTACACCTTC. V usage is TRBV6-5 and J usage is TRBJ1-2; D is unclear. CDR1 MNHEY and CDR2 SVGAGI come from the germline V gene. V was shortened by 5 bases and J by 8 bases, with 12 bases between the two germline ends. The CDR3 totals 12 residues.

The chain couples TRBV24-1 to TRBJ1-4, with TRBD1 matching 9 bases. This CDR3 is built from 15 residues. CDR1 and CDR2 (germline): KGHDR, SFDVKD. V dropped 5 bases and J dropped 8; count of bases not matched to a gene: 8. The DNA for the CDR3 is TGTGCCACCAGTGCCGGGGACAGGGACAGGGAAAAACTGTTTTTT. Translation gives CATSAGDRDREKLFF.

This clonotype was picked up many times. The chain is built from TRBV5-1 and TRBJ2-5, with D unclear. The CDR3 totals 14 residues. V was cut by 0 bases and J by 2 bases, with 8 bases left in between. Per the germline V gene, CDR1 is SGHRS and CDR2 is YFSETQ. The CDR3 is CASSLDSKQETQYF. The CDR3 bases are TGCGCCAGCAGCTTGGACAGCAAGCAAGAGACCCAGTACTTC.

In this sample, this clonotype turned up a few times. The V and J genes are TRBV6-2 or TRBV6-3 and TRBJ2-2; 7 bases map to TRBD1. Trimming cost V 2 bases and J 7 bases; bases outside gene matches: 7. The CDR3 length is 15 residues. CDR1 and CDR2 from the germline V gene are MNHEY and SVGEGT. CDR3 amino acids: CASSYTGQAGGELFF. The CDR3 DNA reads TGTGCCAGCAGTTACACTGGACAGGCCGGCGGGGAGCTGTTTTTT.

At least ten counts were recorded for this clonotype. The chain recombines TRBV3-1 with TRBJ2-7, with TRBD1 as a possible D gene (5 bases). The CDR3 runs 15 residues. V was shortened by 2 bases and J by 2 bases, with 13 bases between the two germline ends. Germline V CDR1 and CDR2: LGHDT, YNNKEL (reference sequence). The CDR3 loop reads CASSQITGAAYEQYF. As DNA, the CDR3 is TGTGCCAGCAGCCAAATCACAGGAGCCGCCTACGAGCAGTACTTC.

This clonotype was recorded at least ten times. The CDR3 DNA reads as TGTGCCAGCAGTCCCGGGACAGGGTTCTGTGGCTACACCTTC. Its translation is CASSPGTGFCGYTF. The chain combines TRBV12-3 or TRBV12-4 with TRBJ1-2, with 9 bases fitting TRBD1. The CDR3 is made up of 14 amino acids. V was pared by 5 bases and J by 7 bases, with 8 bases of the junction left unmatched.

The J gene is TRBJ2-1, the V gene TRBV6-6, with 8 bases lining up with TRBD1. Unmatched junction bases numbered 8, after V lost 6 bases and J lost 7 bases. The CDR3 runs 14 residues. Germline V CDR1 and CDR2: MNHNY, SVGAGI (reference sequence). CDR3 loop: CASSPDRVWNEQFF. In DNA, the CDR3 is TGTGCCAGCAGCCCGGACAGGGTCTGGAATGAGCAGTTCTTC.

V usage is TRBV5-1 and J usage is TRBJ2-1; 8 bases fit TRBD2. The CDR3 sequence is 16 residues long. V trimming: 7 bases; J trimming: 7 bases; junction bases outside the gene matches: 16. Germline CDR1 and CDR2: SGHRS and YFSETQ. The CDR3 coding sequence is TGCGCCAGCTGTCAGGGAGCGGGGGCGATCCTTAATGAGCAGTTCTTC. Amino acids: CASCQGAGAILNEQFF.

Concerning this clonotype itself: Germline and junction disagree at one end, which may indicate a read error. This chain uses TRBV20-1 with TRBJ1-2; D is uncertain. The length of the CDR3 is 13 residues. Germline assignment: CDR1 DFQATT and CDR2 SNEGSKA (reference sequence). CDR3 sequence: CSAPRGANFGYTF. The CDR3 coding sequence is TGCAGTGCCCCACGGGGAGCTAACTTTGGCTACACCTTC.

This clonotype was observed a few times. The J gene is TRBJ1-5, the V gene TRBV27, with D perhaps TRBD1 (5 bases). CDR3 size: 13 residues. Trimming took off 6 bases at V and 4 bases at J, with 10 bases between the two ends. Germline lookup yields CDR1 MNHEY and CDR2 SMNVEV (reference sequence). CDR3 region: CASRAGLNQPQHF. CDR3 coding DNA: TGTGCCAGCAGAGCAGGGTTAAATCAGCCCCAGCATTTT.

In its sample, this clonotype was seen a few times. The V gene is TRBV12-5, the J gene TRBJ2-3; 8 bases agree with TRBD1. Losses at the gene ends were 1 base for V and 0 bases for J; bases not matched to a gene: 3. Germline V gene sequence: CDR1 LGHNT, CDR2 FRNRAP. This CDR3 is built from 16 residues. The CDR3 here is CASGLATGESTDTQYF. The CDR3 region has the DNA TGTGCTAGTGGTTTGGCGACAGGGGAAAGCACAGATACGCAGTATTTT.

This chain joins TRBV20-1 and TRBJ2-7, with 12 bases that match TRBD2. Per the germline V gene, CDR1 is DFQATT and CDR2 is SNEGSKA (reference sequence). The V gene end was trimmed by 6 bases and the J gene end by 7 bases; junction bases not matched to a gene: 13. CDR3 length equals 15 residues. CDR3 in DNA: TGCAGTGCCCCCATTACTAGCGGGGGGATCAATGAGCAGTACTTC. Its protein is CSAPITSGGINEQYF.

This chain links TRBV15 with TRBJ2-2; TRBD2 might be the D (7 bases). Germline V gene data show CDR1 as LNHNV and CDR2 as YYDKDF (reference sequence). V lost 0 bases to trimming and J lost 7 bases, with 12 bases between them. This CDR3 region has 15 residues. CDR3 sequence reads: CATSREEGGYGELFF. The CDR3 DNA follows: TGTGCCACCAGCAGAGAAGAGGGGGGGTACGGGGAGCTGTTTTTT.

The rearrangement joins TRBV10-3 to TRBJ2-5, with 8 positions matching TRBD1. Per the germline V gene, CDR1 is ENHRY and CDR2 is SYGVKD. This CDR3 has 14 amino acids. V shed 6 bases, J shed 11 bases, and the junction held 14 bases outside the gene matches. This CDR3 reads CAIRAGTGPWEQYF. The CDR3 DNA follows: TGTGCCATCAGGGCCGGGACAGGACCCTGGGAGCAGTACTTC.

This clonotype was seen more than once but under ten times. This rearrangement joins TRBV5-6 to TRBJ2-1, with TRBD1 matching over 9 bases. V lost 7 bases, J lost 4 bases, and 9 bases stayed unmatched. The CDR3 is 15 amino acids. Germline V CDR1 and CDR2: SGHDT, YYEEEE. Written as DNA, the CDR3 is TGTGCCAGCGTCACAGGGGGCTGGGGTTACAATGAGCAGTTCTTC. This sequence encodes CASVTGGWGYNEQFF.

The J gene is TRBJ1-6, the V gene TRBV5-4; D gene ambiguous. CDR3 size: 15 residues. Between the trimmed V and J ends, which lost 0 bases and 4 bases, there was a span of 8 bases. Germline-derived CDR1 and CDR2 are SGHNT and YYREEE (reference sequence). For the CDR3, the DNA is TGTGCCAGCAGCTTGGCTGGTCCTTATAATTCACCCCTCCACTTT. Amino acids: CASSLAGPYNSPLHF.

The chain couples TRBV7-9 to TRBJ2-2; D tentatively fits TRBD1 or TRBD2 (6 bases each). The CDR3 has 15 residues. The germline CDR1 and CDR2 sequences are SEHNR and FQNEAQ (reference sequence). The ends were cut back, 6 bases at V and 0 bases at J, with 11 bases in the middle. As DNA, the CDR3 is TGTGCCAGCAGGAGGGGGGCCACGAACACCGGGGAGCTGTTTTTT. Translation: CASRRGATNTGELFF.

The table lists this clonotype with many counts. The chain employs TRBV12-3 or TRBV12-4 and TRBJ2-1, with a possible D match to TRBD2 (6 bases). The germline V and J ends were trimmed by 6 bases and 0 bases, with 15 bases remaining between them. The CDR3 runs to 16 residues. CDR3 protein: CASRKGLPSSYNEQFF. DNA for the CDR3: TGTGCCAGCAGGAAGGGACTTCCGAGCTCCTACAATGAGCAGTTCTTC.

CDR3: CSARPGLAAPSSYNEQYF. The CDR3 coding sequence is TGCAGTGCTAGACCGGGACTAGCGGCCCCGAGCTCCTACAATGAGCAGTACTTC. This sequence joins TRBV20-1 and TRBJ2-1; the match to TRBD2 covers 11 bases. The J call may not be correct, given that the DNA end is closer to TRBJ2-7. The CDR3 consists of 18 residues. CDR1 and CDR2 from the germline V gene are DFQATT and SNEGSKA (reference sequence).

In its sample, this clonotype was seen once. A clone one base away is much larger, so this may be a read error. This chain links TRBV4-1 with TRBJ2-7; the D is unclear. The V gene lost 4 bases and the J gene lost 7 bases, with 11 bases spanning the gap. The CDR3 is made up of 12 amino acids. Per germline, CDR1 MGHRA and CDR2 YSYEKL. The CDR3 spells CASSRTSHEQYF. In DNA, the CDR3 is TGCGCCAGCAGCCGTACCAGCCATGAGCAGTACTTC.

This clonotype was counted a few times. The chain employs TRBV5-1 and TRBJ2-5; 7 nucleotides line up with TRBD1. With V trimmed by 5 bases and J by 4 bases, 5 bases remained unmatched. Germline assignment: CDR1 SGHRS and CDR2 YFSETQ. The CDR3 is made up of 13 amino acids. The CDR3 sequence: CASRDGTAETQYF. The CDR3 DNA sequence: TGCGCCAGCAGAGACGGGACAGCAGAGACCCAGTACTTC.

This clonotype was counted a single time. At one boundary the junction diverges from the germline segment, which might be a read error. Written as DNA, the CDR3 is TGTGCCGGCAGCCGGGGACAGGGTGAATCACCCCTCCACTTT. This encodes CAGSRGQGESPLHF. This chain links TRBV3-1 with TRBJ1-6, with 9 bases lining up with TRBD1. Germline V CDR1 and CDR2: LGHDT, YNNKEL (reference sequence). The CDR3 spans 14 residues.

The chain links TRBV6-1 to TRBJ2-3, with unresolved D. V was clipped by 9 bases and J by 9 bases, with 16 bases between them. The CDR3 loop spans 12 amino acids. Germline V CDR1 and CDR2: MNHNS, SASEGT. As DNA, the CDR3 is TGTGCCAGTAGACAAGTTACTCAGACGCAGTATTTT. This translates into CASRQVTQTQYF.

This clonotype was counted at least ten times. The chain couples TRBV25-1 to TRBJ2-3, with D perhaps TRBD2 (5 bases). From germline, CDR1 is MGHDK and CDR2 SYGVNS. Trimming left V 2 bases short and J 2 bases short, with 11 bases between. The length of the CDR3 is 15 residues. The CDR3 loop reads CASSENGKITDTQYF. DNA of the CDR3: TGTGCCAGCAGTGAAAACGGGAAAATCACAGATACGCAGTATTTT.

Only a few counts were recorded for this clonotype. The chain uses TRBV12-3 or TRBV12-4 and TRBJ1-6, with a weak D call TRBD1 (5 bases). The V gene lost 11 bases and the J gene lost 4 bases, with 12 bases spanning the gap. There are 13 residues in the CDR3. CDR3: CASAEGYNSPLHF. The CDR3 nucleotides are TGTGCCTCCGCAGAGGGGTATAATTCACCCCTCCACTTT.

This clonotype has more than one count but fewer than ten. The gene calls are TRBV7-2 and TRBJ2-7; D is undetermined. Trimming shortened V by 1 base and J by 2 bases, and 15 bases separated the two germline ends. The CDR3 spans 16 residues. The germline V gene has CDR1 SGHTA and CDR2 FQGNSA. The CDR3 loop is CASSLEPKKGPYEQYF. CDR3 DNA sequence: TGTGCCAGCAGCTTAGAGCCTAAGAAGGGCCCCTACGAGCAGTACTTC.